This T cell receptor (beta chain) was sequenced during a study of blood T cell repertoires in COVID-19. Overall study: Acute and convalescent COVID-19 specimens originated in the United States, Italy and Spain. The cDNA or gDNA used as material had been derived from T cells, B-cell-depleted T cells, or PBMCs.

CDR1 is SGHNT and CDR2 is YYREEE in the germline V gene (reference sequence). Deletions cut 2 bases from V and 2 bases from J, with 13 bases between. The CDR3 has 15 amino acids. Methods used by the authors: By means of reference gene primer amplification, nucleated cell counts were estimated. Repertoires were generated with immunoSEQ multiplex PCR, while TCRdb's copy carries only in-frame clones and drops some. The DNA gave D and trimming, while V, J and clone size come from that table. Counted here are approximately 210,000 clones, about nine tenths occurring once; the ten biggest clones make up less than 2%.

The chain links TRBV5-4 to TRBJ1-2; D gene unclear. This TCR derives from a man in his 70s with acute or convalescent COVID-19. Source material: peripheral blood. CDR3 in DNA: TGTGCCAGCAGCTTATATTCAGCGGGGAACTATGGCTACACCTTC. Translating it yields CASSLYSAGNYGYTF.